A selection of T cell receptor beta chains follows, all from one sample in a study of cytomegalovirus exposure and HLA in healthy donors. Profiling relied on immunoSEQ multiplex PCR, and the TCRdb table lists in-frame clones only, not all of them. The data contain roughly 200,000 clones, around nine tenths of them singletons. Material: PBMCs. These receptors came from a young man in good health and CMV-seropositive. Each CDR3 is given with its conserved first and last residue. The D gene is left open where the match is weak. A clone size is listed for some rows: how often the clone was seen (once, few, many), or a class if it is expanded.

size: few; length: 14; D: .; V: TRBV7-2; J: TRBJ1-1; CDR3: CASSLEEGLTEAFF; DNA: TGTGCCAGCAGCTTAGAAGAGGGGCTCACTGAAGCTTTCTTT
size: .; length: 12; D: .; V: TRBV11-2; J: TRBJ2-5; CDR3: CASSTPGETQYF; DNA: TGTGCCAGCAGCACTCCAGGGGAGACCCAGTACTTC
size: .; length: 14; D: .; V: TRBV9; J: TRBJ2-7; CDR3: CASSAGTELGEQYF; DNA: TGTGCCAGCAGCGCCGGGACCGAGCTTGGGGAGCAGTACTTC
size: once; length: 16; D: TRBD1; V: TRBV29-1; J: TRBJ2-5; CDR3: CSVKASGTGPLQTQYF; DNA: TGCAGCGTGAAGGCGTCCGGGACAGGCCCTTTACAGACCCAGTACTTC
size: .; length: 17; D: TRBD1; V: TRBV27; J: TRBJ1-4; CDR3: CASSPRDRGSTNEKLFF; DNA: TGTGCCAGCAGTCCCCGGGACAGGGGGTCAACTAATGAAAAACTGTTTTTT
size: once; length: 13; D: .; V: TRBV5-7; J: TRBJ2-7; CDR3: CASSLLKRDEQYF; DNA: TGTGCCAGCAGCTTATTGAAACGGGACGAGCAGTACTTC
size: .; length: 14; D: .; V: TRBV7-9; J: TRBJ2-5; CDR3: CASSLGRSQETQYF; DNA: TGTGCCAGCAGCCTCGGACGGAGCCAAGAGACCCAGTACTTC
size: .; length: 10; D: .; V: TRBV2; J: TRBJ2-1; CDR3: CASRELEQFF; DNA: TGTGCCAGCAGGGAGCTTGAGCAGTTCTTC
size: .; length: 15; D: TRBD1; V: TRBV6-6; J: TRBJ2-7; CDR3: CASSYSGTGGSGQYF; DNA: TGTGCCAGCAGTTACTCCGGGACAGGGGGAAGTGGGCAGTACTTC
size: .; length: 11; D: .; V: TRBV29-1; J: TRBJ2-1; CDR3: CSVDGGPGKFF; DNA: TGCAGCGTTGACGGCGGGCCTGGGAAGTTCTTC
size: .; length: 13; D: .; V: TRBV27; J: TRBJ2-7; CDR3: CASSAQTEYEQYF; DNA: TGTGCCAGCAGTGCCCAGACAGAATACGAGCAGTACTTC
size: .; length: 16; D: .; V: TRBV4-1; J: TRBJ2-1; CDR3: CASSHPAREPNNEQFF; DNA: TGCGCCAGCAGCCACCCCGCCAGGGAGCCGAACAATGAGCAGTTCTTC
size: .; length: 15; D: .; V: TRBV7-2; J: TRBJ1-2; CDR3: CASSLERGRGSGYTF; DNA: TGTGCCAGCAGCTTAGAGAGGGGCAGGGGCTCGGGCTACACCTTC
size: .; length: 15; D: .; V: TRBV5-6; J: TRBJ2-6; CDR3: CASRSLPPGANVLTF; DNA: TGTGCCAGCAGGTCCTTGCCCCCTGGGGCCAACGTCCTGACTTTC
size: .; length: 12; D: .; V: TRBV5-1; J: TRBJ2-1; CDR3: CASSLGDAGSFF; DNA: TGCGCCAGCAGCTTGGGGGACGCCGGATCGTTCTTC
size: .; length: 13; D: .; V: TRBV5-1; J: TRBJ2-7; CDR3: CASSLGVSYEQYF; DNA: TGCGCCAGCAGCCTCGGGGTCTCCTACGAGCAGTACTTC
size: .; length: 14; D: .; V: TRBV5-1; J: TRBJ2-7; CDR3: CASSLEGGSYEQYF; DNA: TGCGCCAGCAGCTTGGAGGGGGGGTCCTACGAGCAGTACTTC
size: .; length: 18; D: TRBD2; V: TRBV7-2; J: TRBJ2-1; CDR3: CASSLASPSGGFYNEQFF; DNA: TGTGCCAGCAGCTTAGCATCGCCTAGCGGGGGGTTTTACAATGAGCAGTTCTTC
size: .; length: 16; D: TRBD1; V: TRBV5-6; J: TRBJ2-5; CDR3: CASSLPPGTGGATQYF; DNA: TGTGCCAGCAGCCTCCCGCCCGGGACAGGGGGTGCGACCCAGTACTTC